Below are 14 T cell receptor beta chains sequenced from a single sample in a study of spatial heterogeneity in lung cancer. The time point: sample taken at primary tumor resection. MiXCR, applied by TCRdb to the 5' RACE reads, yields one record per CDR3 protein. Altogether around 2,800 distinct CDR3 sequences are present, approximately 8.5% being singletons, with the ten largest covering about a fifth. The sample here was normal lung tissue next to the tumor, taken at surgery. These receptors all stem from a male donor with early-stage non-small cell lung cancer.

By proportion, this clonotype is medium-sized. The V and J genes are TRBV29-1 and TRBJ2-3, with D maybe TRBD2 (5 bases). The CDR3 runs 13 residues. Trimming took 4 bases from V and 1 from J, leaving 9 bases between them. Germline V lookup: CDR1 SQVTM, CDR2 ANQGSEA. CDR3 nucleotide sequence: TGCAGCGTTGGGGCGGGTGGCACAGATACGCAGTATTTT. It specifies CSVGAGGTDTQYF.

This clonotype was found a few times. The J gene is TRBJ2-1, the V gene TRBV2, with TRBD2 matching over 13 bases. Germline CDR1 is SNHLY and CDR2 is FYNNEI. Trimming at V came to 1 base and at J to 13 bases, leaving 4 bases not matched to a gene. CDR3 length: 14 residues. The CDR3 coding sequence is TGTGCCAGCAGTGAAGACGGGACTAGCGGGATACAGTTCTTC. Amino acid sequence: CASSEDGTSGIQFF.

This clonotype has just a few counts. The V and J genes are TRBV12-3 or TRBV12-4 and TRBJ2-3, with 8 positions matching TRBD2. V trimming: 6 bases; J trimming: 3 bases; junction bases outside the gene matches: 8. This CDR3 has 15 amino acids. The CDR3 nucleotides read TGTGCCAGCAGGGGACTAGTCGTAGGGACAGATACGCAGTATTTT. This sequence encodes CASRGLVVGTDTQYF.

In its sample, this clonotype is medium-sized. The chain employs TRBV28 and TRBJ2-7; 8 nucleotides align to TRBD1. The length of the CDR3 is 17 residues. The germline gives CDR1 MDHEN, CDR2 SYDVKM. V shed 1 base and J 6 bases; nucleotides not matched to a gene: 14. The chain's CDR3 is CASSLLRLGTGGGEQYF. As DNA, the CDR3 is TGTGCCAGCAGTTTATTGAGGTTGGGGACAGGCGGCGGCGAGCAGTACTTC.

By frequency in the sample, this clonotype is medium-sized. This chain uses TRBV20-1 with TRBJ1-6; no firm D call. The germline V gene encodes CDR1 DFQATT and CDR2 SNEGSKA (reference sequence). The CDR3 contains 13 residues. Between the trimmed V and J ends, which lost 3 bases and 7 bases, there was a span of 10 bases. The DNA of the CDR3 is TGCAGTGCTAGTGGCCGGATCAATTCACCCCTCCACTTT. Its protein product is CSASGRINSPLHF.

This clonotype was detected a few times. The gene calls are TRBV5-6 and TRBJ1-2; tentative D call: TRBD1 (5 bases). This CDR3 has 13 residues. V gave up 4 bases and J gave up 6 bases, with 13 bases separating them. Germline lookup yields CDR1 SGHDT and CDR2 YYEEEE. This CDR3 reads CASSPETVDGYTF. CDR3 sequence (DNA): TGTGCCAGCAGCCCGGAGACAGTTGATGGCTACACCTTC.

V is TRBV29-1 and J is TRBJ2-6, with unresolved D. Germline CDR1 and CDR2: SQVTM and ANQGSEA. Trimming pared 3 bases from V and 0 bases from J, leaving 6 bases between. There are 14 residues in the CDR3. CDR3 loop: CSVEKHSGANVLTF. CDR3 nucleotides: TGCAGCGTTGAGAAGCACTCTGGGGCCAACGTCCTGACTTTC.

This clonotype is labeled as medium-sized. The CDR3 DNA follows: TGTGCCAGCAGTTTAGGCGTTAACTATGGCTACACCTTC. Translated: CASSLGVNYGYTF. The V call is TRBV27, the J call TRBJ1-2, with no clear D. The CDR3 extends over 13 amino acids. Germline CDR1 and CDR2: MNHEY and SMNVEV (reference sequence). Deletions cut 2 bases from V and 1 base from J, with 5 bases between.

The J gene is TRBJ2-1, the V gene TRBV14; D is unresolved. CDR3 length: 15 residues. V was pared by 1 base and J by 0 bases, with 7 bases between. CDR1 and CDR2 (germline): SGHDN, FVKESK. The CDR3 is CASSQGFSSYNEQFF. The DNA for the CDR3 is TGTGCCAGCAGCCAAGGCTTCAGCTCCTACAATGAGCAGTTCTTC. Full variable domain (missing parts from reference TRBV14 and TRBJ2-1): EAGVTQFPSHSVIEKGQTVTLRCDPISGHDNLYWYRRVMGKEIKFLLHFVKESKQDESGMPNNRFLAERTGGTYSTLKVQPAELEDSGVYFCASSQGFSSYNEQFFGPGTRLTVL.

This clonotype was recorded at least ten times. J is TRBJ2-2 and V is TRBV2, with D possibly matching TRBD2 (6 bases). Trimming took 5 bases from V and 2 from J, leaving 15 bases between them. CDR1 is SNHLY and CDR2 is FYNNEI in the germline V gene. This CDR3 is built from 16 residues. CDR3 DNA sequence: TGTGCCAGCAGTCAACGGGAGCCTGGAAACACCGGGGAGCTGTTTTTT. Its translation is CASSQREPGNTGELFF.

The chain joins TRBV10-3 to TRBJ1-6; possible D gene TRBD1, 5 bases. V was trimmed by 2 bases and J by 7 bases, leaving 21 bases between them. Per the germline V gene, CDR1 is ENHRY and CDR2 is SYGVKD. CDR3 length: 18 residues. CDR3 residues: CAISEIWDGEAANSPLHF. CDR3 coding DNA: TGTGCCATCAGTGAGATATGGGACGGAGAAGCGGCCAATTCACCCCTCCACTTT.

The chain links TRBV6-6 to TRBJ1-4; a possible D gene is TRBD1 (5 bases). The CDR3 loop spans 13 amino acids. V lost 4 bases to trimming and J lost 6 bases, with 9 bases between them. The germline V gene encodes CDR1 MNHNY and CDR2 SVGAGI (reference sequence). CDR3 in DNA: TGTGCCAGCAGTTCGTCAGGGTATGAAAAACTGTTTTTT. Its protein product is CASSSSGYEKLFF.

J is TRBJ1-1 and V is TRBV29-1; D ambiguous. Trimming took 3 bases from V and 4 from J, leaving 12 bases between them. The CDR3 loop spans 13 amino acids. The germline gives CDR1 SQVTM, CDR2 ANQGSEA. The CDR3 sequence: CSVDPFGTTEAFF. DNA for the CDR3: TGCAGCGTTGACCCCTTTGGAACCACTGAAGCTTTCTTT.

This clonotype is termed medium-sized. This chain connects TRBV30 to TRBJ2-1, with TRBD2 matching 10 bases. Losses at the gene ends were 6 bases for V and 5 bases for J; bases not matched to a gene: 7. Per germline, CDR1 GTSNPN and CDR2 SVGIG (reference sequence). The CDR3 runs to 14 residues. In DNA, the CDR3 is TGTGCCTGCCAACCCGGGACTAGCGACAATGAGCAGTTCTTC. Its translation: CACQPGTSDNEQFF.